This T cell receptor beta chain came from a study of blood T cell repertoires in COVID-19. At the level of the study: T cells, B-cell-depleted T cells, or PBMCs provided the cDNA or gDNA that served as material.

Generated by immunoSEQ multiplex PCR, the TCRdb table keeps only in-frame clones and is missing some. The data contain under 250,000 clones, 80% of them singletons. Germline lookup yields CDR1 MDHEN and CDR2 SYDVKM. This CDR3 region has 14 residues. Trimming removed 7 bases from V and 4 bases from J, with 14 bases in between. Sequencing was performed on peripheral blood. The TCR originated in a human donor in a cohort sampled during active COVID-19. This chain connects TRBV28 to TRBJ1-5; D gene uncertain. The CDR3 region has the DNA TGTGCCAGCAACGATCGGAGTTCTAATCAGCCCCAGCATTTT. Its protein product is CASNDRSSNQPQHF.